The sequence of this T cell receptor beta chain was determined in a study of cytomegalovirus exposure and HLA in healthy donors. PCR used 60 Vbeta primers and 13 Jbeta primers. Only in-frame clones appear in the TCRdb table, and some are missing; sequencing was by immunoSEQ multiplex PCR. The sample has 85,000 to 130,000 clones; 9.5% to 13% are singletons. The CDR3 totals 16 residues. CDR1 is ENHRY, CDR2 SYGVKD, per germline. With V trimmed by 5 bases and J by 0 bases, 5 bases remained unmatched. The donors, nominally healthy at sampling, likely had unrecorded immune exposures. Study-level results: It was 150 to 200 TCR beta chains that were listed as cytomegalovirus-associated. Sequencing probably produced one cluster of sequence variants that were highly shared. Reportedly, cytomegalovirus status was diagnosed with high sensitivity and specificity.

A word on this clone: As yet, its antigen is unknown.

The origin of this receptor is a man in his forties or fifties in good health and CMV-seropositive. The sample consisted of PBMCs. The chain couples TRBV10-3 to TRBJ1-3, with 9 bases that match TRBD1. The CDR3 protein is CAISTPGQGSGNTIYF. In nucleotides, the CDR3 is TGTGCCATCAGTACGCCGGGACAGGGCTCTGGAAACACCATATATTTT.